This T cell receptor beta chain was captured in a study of T cell repertoires in cytomegalovirus infection. Study in general: A matching HLA type, together with CMV infection, was signaled by public TCR beta signatures.

TCRdb reanalysed the reads using MiXCR and keeps one entry per CDR3 protein. The sample consists of some 390,000 distinct CDR3 sequences, 15% to 20% of them appearing once. The CDR3 length is 17 residues. The germline gives CDR1 LNHNV, CDR2 YYDKDF (reference sequence). V gave up 5 bases and J gave up 3 bases, with 21 bases separating them. The chain combines TRBV15 with TRBJ2-3; D uncertain. Sequenced material: PBMCs. The sequence was collected from a human donor in good health (CMV status not recorded). Some clones in this sample may be carry-over from other donors' samples. The DNA for the CDR3 is TGTGCCACCAGCTTCCCTCCCGGACGACTGGGGACAGATACGCAGTATTTT. Translated: CATSFPPGRLGTDTQYF.